These 27 T cell receptor beta chains were all obtained from the same sample, sequenced in a study of control samples from healthy donors and cancer patients. Repertoires were generated with immunoSEQ multiplex PCR, while TCRdb's copy carries only in-frame clones and drops some. The sample contains 40,000 to 55,000 clones, about 90% of which appear only once. The sequencing input was PBMCs. The source is a woman aged 55-69 years with lung cancer.

The CDR3: CASKAAPYEQYF. The DNA of the CDR3 is TGTGCCAGCAAAGCGGCCCCCTACGAGCAGTACTTC. The chain combines TRBV2 with TRBJ2-7; tentative D call: TRBD2 (5 bases). CDR1 and CDR2 (germline): SNHLY, FYNNEI. V was pared by 7 bases and J by 2 bases, with 9 bases between. The CDR3 covers 12 residues.

J is TRBJ2-1 and V is TRBV10-1; 8 bases agree with TRBD2. This CDR3 contains 15 residues. Germline CDR1 WNHNN, CDR2 SYGVQD (reference sequence). Unmatched junction bases numbered 8, after V lost 3 bases and J lost 7 bases. CDR3 bases: TGCGCCAGCAGTGATTCCAGCGGGAGTAGTAATGAGCAGTTCTTC. Its protein is CASSDSSGSSNEQFF.

J is TRBJ2-7 and V is TRBV29-1, with TRBD2 identical over 10 bases. Trimming at V came to 6 bases and at J to 2 bases, leaving 4 bases not matched to a gene. Germline V gene sequence: CDR1 SQVTM, CDR2 ANQGSEA. This CDR3 is 13 amino acids long. CDR3 protein: CSVGTSATYEQYF. Written as DNA, the CDR3 is TGCAGCGTGGGGACTAGCGCTACCTACGAGCAGTACTTC.

The rearrangement links TRBV5-4 to TRBJ2-5; 8 positions match TRBD2. Germline V lookup: CDR1 SGHNT, CDR2 YYREEE (reference sequence). Trimming removed 3 bases from V and 5 bases from J; junction bases left unmatched: 9. The CDR3 totals 15 residues. CDR3 region: CASSSGGTRDETQYF. The CDR3 DNA reads as TGTGCCAGCAGCTCGGGGGGGACTAGAGACGAGACCCAGTACTTC.

The CDR3, as DNA: TGTGCCAGCAGTGACGTGGGACTAACCACCGGGGAGCTGTTTTTT. Protein product: CASSDVGLTTGELFF. J is TRBJ2-2 and V is TRBV6-1, with 7 bases matching TRBD2. V was clipped by 3 bases and J by 4 bases; unmatched bases: 5. This CDR3 spans 15 amino acids. Germline CDR1 MNHNS, CDR2 SASEGT.

The V call is TRBV2, the J call TRBJ1-2; possible D gene TRBD1, 5 bases. Germline values: CDR1 SNHLY, CDR2 FYNNEI. V lost 5 bases and J lost 8, with 15 bases in between. The CDR3 runs to 13 residues. CDR3 bases: TGTGCCAGCAGTATCGGGACGTTGGGGGGCTACACCTTC. Translation gives CASSIGTLGGYTF. Full variable domain (outside the CDR3, taken from reference TRBV2 and TRBJ1-2): EPEVTQTPSHQVTQMGQEVILRCVPISNHLYFYWYRQILGQKVEFLVSFYNNEISEKSEIFDDQFSVERPDGSNFTLKIRSTKLEDSAMYFCASSIGTLGGYTFGSGTRLTVV.

This sequence joins TRBV10-3 and TRBJ2-2, with D tentatively TRBD1 (6 bases). The germline V gene encodes CDR1 ENHRY and CDR2 SYGVKD. The CDR3 loop spans 15 amino acids. V was shortened by 3 bases and J by 1 base, with 9 bases between the two germline ends. CDR3 DNA: TGTGCCATCAGTGAAGTACAGGGGAACACCGGGGAGCTGTTTTTT. Translating gives CAISEVQGNTGELFF.

V usage is TRBV2 and J usage is TRBJ2-1; 7 bases line up with TRBD1. Germline V gene data show CDR1 as SNHLY and CDR2 as FYNNEI. CDR3 length: 14 amino acids. Trimming at V came to 4 bases and at J to 7 bases, leaving 7 bases not matched to a gene. CDR3 nucleotides: TGTGCCAGCAGTGGTTGGACAGGTCGGAATGAGCAGTTCTTC. Amino acid sequence: CASSGWTGRNEQFF.

This clone was recorded once. The V gene is TRBV28, the J gene TRBJ2-3; the D gene is possibly TRBD2 (5 bases). This CDR3 region has 15 residues. The V gene's germline CDR1 is MDHEN and CDR2 SYDVKM. V was shortened by 7 bases and J by 0 bases, with 14 bases between the two germline ends. The CDR3, as DNA: TGTGCCAGCACTTCCAGCGGAGCTAGCACAGATACGCAGTATTTT. Translated: CASTSSGASTDTQYF.

The rearrangement joins TRBV2 to TRBJ2-3, with TRBD2 matching 11 bases. Germline V gene lookup returns CDR1 SNHLY and CDR2 FYNNEI. The V and J ends lost 6 bases and 6 bases, in that order; junction bases with no gene match: 8. The CDR3 runs 15 residues. This CDR3 reads CASRSLAGGADTQYF. The CDR3 DNA follows: TGTGCCAGCAGATCCTTAGCGGGAGGGGCGGATACGCAGTATTTT. Combining the CDR3 with reference TRBV2 and TRBJ2-3 gives the whole variable domain EPEVTQTPSHQVTQMGQEVILRCVPISNHLYFYWYRQILGQKVEFLVSFYNNEISEKSEIFDDQFSVERPDGSNFTLKIRSTKLEDSAMYFCASRSLAGGADTQYFGPGTRLTVL.

The V and J genes are TRBV5-6 and TRBJ2-3; D may correspond to TRBD1 or TRBD2 (8 bases each). Per the germline V gene, CDR1 is SGHDT and CDR2 is YYEEEE. The CDR3 is 16 residues long. The V and J ends lost 3 bases and 11 bases respectively, with 25 bases between them. This chain's CDR3 is CASSSQAGGVSGRQYF. Written as DNA, the CDR3 is TGTGCCAGCAGCTCTCAAGCAGGGGGCGTAAGCGGGAGGCAGTATTTT.

The rearrangement links TRBV3-1 (or the pseudogene TRBV3-2) to TRBJ1-1; D perhaps matches TRBD1 (5 bases). The CDR3 is 15 residues long. V dropped 0 bases and J dropped 7 bases, with 15 bases sitting between them. In germline, CDR1 is LGHDT, CDR2 YNNKEL (reference sequence). In DNA, the CDR3 is TGTGCCAGCAGCCAAGATCTGACAGACGGACGTGAAGCTTTCTTT. Protein product: CASSQDLTDGREAFF.

J is TRBJ1-2 and V is TRBV3-1 (or the pseudogene TRBV3-2); 7 nucleotides agree with TRBD1. The germline gives CDR1 LGHDT, CDR2 YNNKEL (reference sequence). Losses at the gene ends were 0 bases for V and 8 bases for J; bases not matched to a gene: 6. The CDR3 runs 14 residues. CDR3 sequence reads: CASSQDVTGSGYTF. The CDR3 region has the DNA TGTGCCAGCAGCCAAGATGTGACAGGGAGCGGCTACACCTTC.

This clone was recorded once. The V call is TRBV30, the J call TRBJ2-5; D possibly corresponds to TRBD1 (6 bases). This CDR3 has 15 amino acids. CDR1 and CDR2 (germline): GTSNPN, SVGIG (reference sequence). The V end lost 0 bases, the J end lost 3 bases, and 14 bases lay between the germline ends. CDR3: CAWSVARTVEETQYF. In nucleotides, the CDR3 is TGTGCCTGGAGTGTGGCTAGGACAGTTGAAGAGACCCAGTACTTC.

The J gene is TRBJ1-1, the V gene TRBV4-3, with D hard to call. The germline gives CDR1 LGHNA, CDR2 YSLEER. The CDR3 covers 13 residues. V was trimmed by 3 bases and J by 4 bases, leaving 9 bases between them. CDR3 amino acids: CASSHPPFTEAFF. CDR3 nucleotides: TGCGCCAGCAGCCACCCCCCCTTCACTGAAGCTTTCTTT.

This chain joins TRBV27 and TRBJ1-3; TRBD1 might be the D (5 bases). Trimming shortened V by 8 bases and J by 0 bases, and 14 bases separated the two germline ends. CDR1 and CDR2 from the germline V gene are MNHEY and SMNVEV (reference sequence). There are 15 residues in the CDR3. CDR3 amino acids: CASRSRGHSGNTIYF. The CDR3 DNA reads as TGTGCCAGCCGCTCGCGGGGCCACTCTGGAAACACCATATATTTT.

The CDR3 here is CSARAGEATGELFF. The CDR3, as DNA: TGCAGCGCCCGGGCGGGGGAGGCCACCGGGGAGCTGTTTTTT. The chain uses TRBV29-1 and TRBJ2-2; 7 bases are shared with TRBD2. V shed 7 bases, J shed 4 bases, and the junction held 9 bases outside the gene matches. The CDR3 length is 14 residues. CDR1 SQVTM and CDR2 ANQGSEA come from the germline V gene.

The chain uses TRBV25-1 and TRBJ1-2; weak D call: TRBD1 (6 bases). V was pared by 3 bases and J by 6 bases, with 11 bases between. This CDR3 spans 13 amino acids. Germline V gene data show CDR1 as MGHDK and CDR2 as SYGVNS. CDR3 DNA sequence: TGTGCCAGCAGTGACGGGCCAGGGGATGGCTACACCTTC. It translates to CASSDGPGDGYTF.

This clone has only one observation. The rearrangement links TRBV27 to TRBJ2-1, with a possible D match to TRBD2 (6 bases). CDR3 length: 12 amino acids. CDR1 is MNHEY, CDR2 SMNVEV, per germline (reference sequence). V lost 1 base and J lost 15, with 13 bases in between. DNA for the CDR3: TGTGCCAGCAGTTTATGGGCGGGATCAGGGTTCTTC. Translating gives CASSLWAGSGFF.

The chain is built from TRBV5-1 and TRBJ1-5, with a possible D match to TRBD1 (6 bases). Germline V gene data show CDR1 as SGHRS and CDR2 as YFSETQ. The CDR3 contains 14 residues. V was shortened by 4 bases and J by 5 bases, with 13 bases between the two germline ends. CDR3 nucleotides: TGCGCCAGCAGCGCCGCCCCAGGGGATCAGCCCCAGCATTTT. Amino acids: CASSAAPGDQPQHF. Based on the CDR3 plus reference TRBV5-1 and TRBJ1-5, the full variable domain is KAGVTQTPRYLIKTRGQQVTLSCSPISGHRSVSWYQQTPGQGLQFLFEYFSETQRNKGNFPGRFSGRQFSNSRSEMNVSTLELGDSALYLCASSAAPGDQPQHFGDGTRLSIL.

The genes are TRBV5-1 and TRBJ2-1; 12 positions match TRBD2. Germline trimming cut 4 bases from V and 6 bases from J; bases unmatched to any gene: 5. Per the germline V gene, CDR1 is SGHRS and CDR2 is YFSETQ. The length of the CDR3 is 15 residues. CDR3 residues: CASSQTSGGTNEQFF. The CDR3 nucleotides are TGCGCCAGCAGCCAGACTAGCGGGGGAACCAATGAGCAGTTCTTC.

The gene calls are TRBV19 and TRBJ1-3; D remains unclear. The length of the CDR3 is 15 residues. In germline, CDR1 is LNHDA, CDR2 SQIVND (reference sequence). The V end was cut by 1 base, the J end by 0 bases, with 7 bases between. CDR3 in DNA: TGTGCCAGTAGTATAGGAGGCCGCTCTGGAAACACCATATATTTT. Translation gives CASSIGGRSGNTIYF.

CDR3 residues: CASSLLAGGQETQYF. In DNA form, the CDR3 reads TGTGCCAGCAGCTTGCTAGCGGGAGGCCAAGAGACCCAGTACTTC. The rearrangement links TRBV5-5 to TRBJ2-5; 11 positions match TRBD2. This CDR3 region has 15 residues. V lost 1 base and J lost 1; bases outside the gene matches: 0. Germline V CDR1 and CDR2: SGHKS, YYEKEE (reference sequence).

This chain uses TRBV29-1 with TRBJ1-1; a possible D gene is TRBD1 (5 bases). The V and J ends lost 4 bases and 1 base respectively, with 7 bases between them. Germline V gives CDR1 SQVTM, CDR2 ANQGSEA. The CDR3 runs to 12 residues. The CDR3 nucleotides read TGCAGCGTTGCCCAGGGGAACACTGAAGCTTTCTTT. Protein sequence: CSVAQGNTEAFF.

J is TRBJ2-5 and V is TRBV30, with D possibly matching TRBD1 (5 bases). The CDR3 loop spans 13 amino acids. Germline V lookup: CDR1 GTSNPN, CDR2 SVGIG (reference sequence). Between the trimmed V and J ends, which lost 5 bases and 0 bases, there was a span of 10 bases. The CDR3, as DNA: TGTGCCTGGTATAAACAGGACCAAGAGACCCAGTACTTC. It codes for CAWYKQDQETQYF.

The J gene is TRBJ2-7, the V gene TRBV5-5; D is unclear. This CDR3 has 14 residues. Germline V gene sequence: CDR1 SGHKS, CDR2 YYEKEE (reference sequence). V gave up 2 bases and J gave up 2 bases, with 11 bases separating them. The CDR3 is CASSFRRPTYEQYF. The CDR3 coding sequence is TGTGCCAGCAGCTTTAGAAGGCCAACCTACGAGCAGTACTTC. Full variable domain (outside the CDR3, taken from reference TRBV5-5 and TRBJ2-7): DAGVTQSPTHLIKTRGQQVTLRCSPISGHKSVSWYQQVLGQGPQFIFQYYEKEERGRGNFPDRFSARQFPNYSSELNVNALLLGDSALYLCASSFRRPTYEQYFGPGTRLTVT.

The chain combines TRBV19 with TRBJ1-5; TRBD1 agrees at 8 bases. Unmatched junction bases numbered 8, after V lost 5 bases and J lost 5 bases. The CDR3 runs 15 residues. Germline V gene sequence: CDR1 LNHDA, CDR2 SQIVND (reference sequence). CDR3 sequence (DNA): TGTGCCAGTAGTCGGAGACAGGGGCTGGATCAGCCCCAGCATTTT. Its translation is CASSRRQGLDQPQHF.